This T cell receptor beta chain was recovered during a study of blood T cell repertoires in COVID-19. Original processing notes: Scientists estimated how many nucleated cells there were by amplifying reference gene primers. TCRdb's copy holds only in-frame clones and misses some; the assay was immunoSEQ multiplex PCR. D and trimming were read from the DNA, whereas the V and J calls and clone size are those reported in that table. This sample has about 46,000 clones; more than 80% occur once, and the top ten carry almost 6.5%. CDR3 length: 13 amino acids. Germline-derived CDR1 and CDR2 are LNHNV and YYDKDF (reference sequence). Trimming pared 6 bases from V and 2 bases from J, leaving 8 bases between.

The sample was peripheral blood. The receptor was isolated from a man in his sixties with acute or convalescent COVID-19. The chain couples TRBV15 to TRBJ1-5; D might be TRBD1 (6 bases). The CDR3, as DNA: TGTGCCACCAGGGCAGGGGGCAATCAGCCCCAGCATTTT. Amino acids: CATRAGGNQPQHF. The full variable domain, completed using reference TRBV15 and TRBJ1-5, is DAMVIQNPRYQVTQFGKPVTLSCSQTLNHNVMYWYQQKSSQAPKLLFHYYDKDFNNEADTPDNFQSRRPNTSFCFLDIRSPGLGDTAMYLCATRAGGNQPQHFGDGTRLSIL.